The 18 T cell receptor beta chains listed next were all sequenced from one sample in a study of cytomegalovirus exposure and HLA in healthy donors (dated by TCRdb to about 2017). Libraries came from the immunoSEQ multiplex PCR assay. A mixture of 60 forward primers for TCR Vbeta segments and 13 reverse primers for TCR Jbeta segments was used in the multiplex PCR. In TCRdb, the immuneACCESS table is reduced to in-frame sequences with V and J assigned. These tables do not hold every clone; where another copy was compared, an unresolved V gene accounts for under half, and the others remain unexplained. For this sample the table gives some 200,000 clones, of which more than 65% were detected only once. Roughly 2.7% of the sample lies in the top ten. What was sequenced was PBMCs. The receptors come from a female donor in good health and CMV-seronegative.

V is TRBV11-2 and J is TRBJ1-5; no definite D call. Germline V CDR1 and CDR2: SGHAT, FQNNGV. The CDR3 spans 13 residues. V gave up 2 bases and J gave up 7 bases, with 9 bases separating them. The CDR3 loop is CASSLRVGQPQHF. The CDR3 DNA sequence: TGTGCCAGCAGCTTACGGGTTGGCCAGCCCCAGCATTTT.

Comment on this clone: Other DNA sequences from this sample encode an identical CDR3 as well. This rearrangement joins TRBV6-1 to TRBJ2-7; TRBD1 aligns across 7 bases. CDR1 and CDR2 from the germline V gene are MNHNS and SASEGT. J was trimmed by 3 bases and V by 6 bases; bases with no gene match: 5. The CDR3 is made up of 13 amino acids. CDR3 residues: CASRETGNYEQYF. In DNA, the CDR3 is TGTGCCAGCAGGGAGACAGGGAACTACGAGCAGTACTTC.

The chain is built from TRBV10-2 and TRBJ2-5; 8 bases line up with TRBD2. The J call could be wrong; TRBJ2-7 is a better fit for the DNA end. The CDR3 extends over 13 amino acids. From germline, CDR1 is WSHSY and CDR2 SAAADI. CDR3 sequence (DNA): TGCGCCAGCTTTGCGGGAGGAACCAACGAGCAGTACTTC. Protein sequence: CASFAGGTNEQYF.

The chain recombines TRBV2 with TRBJ1-2; D is ambiguous. The CDR3 is made up of 13 amino acids. CDR1 SNHLY and CDR2 FYNNEI come from the germline V gene. Trimming took 3 bases from V and 1 from J, leaving 6 bases between them. This CDR3 is CASSETHNYGYTF. The CDR3 DNA sequence: TGTGCCAGCAGTGAGACACATAACTATGGCTACACCTTC.

V gene TRBV27 combines with J gene TRBJ2-2, with TRBD2 matching 7 bases. This CDR3 has 16 residues. V was pared by 1 base and J by 6 bases, with 8 bases of the junction left unmatched. Germline V CDR1 and CDR2: MNHEY, SMNVEV (reference sequence). CDR3 sequence (DNA): TGTGCCAGCAGTTTATATGGGGGAGGGCCTGCCGGGGAGCTGTTTTTT. It codes for CASSLYGGGPAGELFF.

V and J are TRBV5-1 and TRBJ1-1; TRBD1 aligns across 8 bases. The germline gives CDR1 SGHRS, CDR2 YFSETQ. V lost 4 bases to trimming and J lost 1 base; unmatched junction nucleotides: 3. There are 14 residues in the CDR3. The CDR3 spells CASSATGANTEAFF. DNA for the CDR3: TGCGCCAGCAGCGCGACAGGGGCGAACACTGAAGCTTTCTTT.

The chain couples TRBV28 to TRBJ1-4; D is perhaps TRBD1 (5 bases). The CDR3 runs 15 residues. V lost 5 bases and J lost 8, with 18 bases in between. Germline assignment: CDR1 MDHEN and CDR2 SYDVKM. CDR3 amino acids: CASSIMVGGEEKLFF. Written as DNA, the CDR3 is TGTGCCAGCAGTATTATGGTTGGGGGGGAGGAAAAACTGTTTTTT.

The CDR3 DNA reads as TGTGCCAGCAGCTCTGGACAGTTACTTACCTACGAGCAGTACTTC. Encoded protein: CASSSGQLLTYEQYF. The chain employs TRBV7-2 and TRBJ2-7, with a weak D call TRBD1 (6 bases). This CDR3 has 15 amino acids. Germline V gives CDR1 SGHTA, CDR2 FQGNSA. V lost 4 bases to trimming and J lost 2 bases, with 15 bases between them.

This clone has just a few counts. This chain links TRBV27 with TRBJ2-3; possible D gene TRBD2, 5 bases. V lost 7 bases and J lost 0, with 17 bases in between. Germline V CDR1 and CDR2: MNHEY, SMNVEV (reference sequence). CDR3 length: 16 amino acids. The CDR3 is CASTSGGGLSTDTQYF. The CDR3, as DNA: TGTGCCAGCACCTCTGGTGGCGGGCTTAGCACAGATACGCAGTATTTT.

This clone was detected a few times. This chain joins TRBV11-2 and TRBJ2-5, with D perhaps TRBD1 (6 bases). This CDR3 contains 15 residues. Germline V CDR1 and CDR2: SGHAT, FQNNGV. V shed 0 bases and J shed 3 bases, with 11 bases lying between them. In DNA, the CDR3 is TGTGCCAGCAGCTTAGATCAGGGGCGGGAAGAGACCCAGTACTTC. Translating it yields CASSLDQGREETQYF.

Details on this clone: Compared with germline, one end of the junction differs, possibly owing to a read error. The chain has TRBV7-9 and TRBJ1-1; D not certain. The CDR3 extends over 14 amino acids. Germline V gene data show CDR1 as SEHNR and CDR2 as FQNEAQ (reference sequence). In DNA, the CDR3 is TGTTCCAGCACTGCCGAGGGTTCATGGACTGAAGCTTTCTTT. This translates into CSSTAEGSWTEAFF.

V and J are TRBV7-8 and TRBJ2-3; maybe TRBD1 (6 bases). The germline V and J ends were trimmed by 5 bases and 6 bases, with 9 bases remaining between them. In germline, CDR1 is SGHVS, CDR2 FQNEAQ. CDR3 length: 12 residues. Written as DNA, the CDR3 is TGTGCCAGCAGCCTCGACAGGGATACGCAGTATTTT. Protein product: CASSLDRDTQYF.

This chain's CDR3 is CASSYSAGGTYEQYF. The CDR3 DNA sequence: TGTGCCAGCAGTTACTCGGCGGGAGGGACCTACGAGCAGTACTTC. This rearrangement joins TRBV6-5 to TRBJ2-7, with 9 bases lining up with TRBD2. The CDR3 runs 15 residues. Germline assignment: CDR1 MNHEY and CDR2 SVGAGI. The V and J ends lost 0 bases and 2 bases, in that order; junction bases with no gene match: 2.

The chain combines TRBV18 with TRBJ1-1; maybe TRBD1 (5 bases). V was clipped by 2 bases and J by 0 bases, with 10 bases between them. Germline loops: CDR1 KGHSH, CDR2 LQKENI. The CDR3 has 15 amino acids. The CDR3 DNA is TGTGCCAGCTCACCAGACAGCCCCATGAACACTGAAGCTTTCTTT. Translating it yields CASSPDSPMNTEAFF.

This clone was counted between two and nine times. CDR3 DNA sequence: TGCGCCAGCAGCTCGAAACAGGGCCTAAACACTGAAGCTTTCTTT. Amino acid sequence: CASSSKQGLNTEAFF. The rearrangement joins TRBV5-1 to TRBJ1-1; TRBD1 is a possible D gene (6 bases). Germline CDR1 SGHRS, CDR2 YFSETQ. The V end lost 3 bases, the J end lost 2 bases, and 14 bases lay between the germline ends. The CDR3 consists of 15 residues.

This clone was seen more than once but under ten times. The J gene is TRBJ2-7, the V gene TRBV28; 7 nucleotides match TRBD2. CDR1 is MDHEN, CDR2 SYDVKM, per germline. Trimming cost V 4 bases and J 3 bases; bases outside gene matches: 9. This CDR3 spans 15 amino acids. The CDR3 region has the DNA TGTGCCAGCAGTTCCCAGCGGGAAGACAGCTACGAGCAGTACTTC. Its protein is CASSSQREDSYEQYF.

This clone was seen only once. This rearrangement joins TRBV28 to TRBJ2-1, with 12 bases aligning to TRBD2. This CDR3 is 15 amino acids long. V shed 3 bases and J 7 bases; nucleotides not matched to a gene: 4. Germline-derived CDR1 and CDR2 are MDHEN and SYDVKM. CDR3 sequence (DNA): TGTGCCAGCAGTTTCCCCGGGACTAGCGGGAATGAGCAGTTCTTC. Translating gives CASSFPGTSGNEQFF.

This clone was detected only once. The V gene is TRBV7-2, the J gene TRBJ1-2; D might be TRBD1 (5 bases). CDR1 SGHTA and CDR2 FQGNSA come from the germline V gene. Trimming shortened V by 0 bases and J by 3 bases, and 8 bases separated the two germline ends. The CDR3 is 14 amino acids. This CDR3 reads CASSLAGGDYGYTF. The CDR3 coding sequence is TGTGCCAGCAGCTTAGCGGGAGGGGACTATGGCTACACCTTC.